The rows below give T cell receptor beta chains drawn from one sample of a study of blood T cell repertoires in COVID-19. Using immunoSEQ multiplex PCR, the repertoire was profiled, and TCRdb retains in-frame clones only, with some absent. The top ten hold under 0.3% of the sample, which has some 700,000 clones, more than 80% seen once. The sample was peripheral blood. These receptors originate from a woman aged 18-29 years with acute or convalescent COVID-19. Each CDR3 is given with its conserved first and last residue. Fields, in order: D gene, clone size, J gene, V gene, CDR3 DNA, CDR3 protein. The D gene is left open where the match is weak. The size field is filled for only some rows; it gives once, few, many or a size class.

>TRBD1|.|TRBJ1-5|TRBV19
TGTGCCAGTAGTCCCCGGGACAGGGCAGGACAGCCCCAGCATTTT
CASSPRDRAGQPQHF
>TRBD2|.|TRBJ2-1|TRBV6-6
TGTGCCAGCACCACCAGCGGGGGGCCTTACAATGAGCAGTTCTTC
CASTTSGGPYNEQFF
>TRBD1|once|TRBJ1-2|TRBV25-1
TGTGCCAGCAGTGAAACGACAGGGGGCGGACTAGCTGGCTACACCTTC
CASSETTGGGLAGYTF
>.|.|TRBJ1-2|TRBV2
TGTGCCAGCAGTCTTCTACGGGACACCTCTAACTATGGCTACACCTTC
CASSLLRDTSNYGYTF
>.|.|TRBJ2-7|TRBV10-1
TGCGCCAGCAGTACGGTCTTTACTAGCTACGAGCAGTACTTC
CASSTVFTSYEQYF
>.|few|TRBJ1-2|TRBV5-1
TGCGCCAGCAGCCAGGGGACGGACGGCTACACCTTC
CASSQGTDGYTF
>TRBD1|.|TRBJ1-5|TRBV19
TGTGCCAGTAGTCATTCCGAACAGGGGGCCGGCAATCAGCCCCAGCATTTT
CASSHSEQGAGNQPQHF
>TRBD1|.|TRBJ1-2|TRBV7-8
TGTGCCAGCAGCTTAGACGGACAGGGATCGTCAGGCTACACCTTC
CASSLDGQGSSGYTF
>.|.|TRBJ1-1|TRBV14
TGTGCCAGCAGCCAATTCCGGACAGCAGTTGAAGCTTTCTTT
CASSQFRTAVEAFF
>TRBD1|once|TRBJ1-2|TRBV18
TGTGCCAGCTCACCAACAGGGGGCGCGGATGGCTACACCTTC
CASSPTGGADGYTF
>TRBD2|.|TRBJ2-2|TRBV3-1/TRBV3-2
TGTGCCAGCAGCCACCCGGGACTAGCGGGGGTTACCGGGGAGCTGTTTTTT
CASSHPGLAGVTGELFF
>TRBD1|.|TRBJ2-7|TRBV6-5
TGTGCCAGCAGTCCGGACAGGGGGAGTTCCTACGAGCAGTACTTC
CASSPDRGSSYEQYF
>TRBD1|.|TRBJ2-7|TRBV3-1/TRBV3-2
TGTGCCAGCAGCCATCCCGGGACAGCCTACGAGCAGTACTTC
CASSHPGTAYEQYF
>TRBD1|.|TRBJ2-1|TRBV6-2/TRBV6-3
TGTGCCAGCAGTTATAGCAGGGGGAGATCCTACAATGAGCAGTTCTTC
CASSYSRGRSYNEQFF
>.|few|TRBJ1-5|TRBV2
TGTGCCAGCGCCCAGGGGTATCAGCCCCAGCATTTT
CASAQGYQPQHF
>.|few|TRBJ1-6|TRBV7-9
TGTGCCAGCAGCCGCAGGGGAAGCTCCTATAATTCACCCCTCCACTTT
CASSRRGSSYNSPLHF
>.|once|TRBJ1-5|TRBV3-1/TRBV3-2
TGTGCCAGCAGCCAAGATAGCTATAATCAGCCCCAGCATTTT
CASSQDSYNQPQHF
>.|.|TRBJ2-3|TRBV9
TGTGCCAGCAGCGTAGGTGAAGGGGGTAGGACAGATACGCAGTATTTT
CASSVGEGGRTDTQYF
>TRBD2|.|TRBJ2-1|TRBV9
TGTGCCAGCAGCCCCCCCCCACTAGCGCCGACCTACAATGAGCAGTTCTTC
CASSPPPLAPTYNEQFF
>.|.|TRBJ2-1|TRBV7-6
TGTGCCAGCAGCTTAGCGGCTGAGCAGTTCTTC
CASSLAAEQFF
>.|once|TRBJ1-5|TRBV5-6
TGTGCCAGCAGCTTTAGTCAGGGTGTCTTCAATCAGCCCCAGCATTTT
CASSFSQGVFNQPQHF
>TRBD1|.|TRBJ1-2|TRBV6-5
TGTGCCAGCAGTCAAAAGGACAGGGGGTATGGAGGCTACACCTTC
CASSQKDRGYGGYTF
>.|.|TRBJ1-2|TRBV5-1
TGCGCCAGCAGGCCAGGGGTCGCCTATGGCTACACCTTC
CASRPGVAYGYTF
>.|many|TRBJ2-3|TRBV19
TGTGCCACCCGATTCAGGAGGGACCGCTCGAGGGATACGCAGTATTTT
CATRFRRDRSRDTQYF
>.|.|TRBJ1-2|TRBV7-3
TGTGCCAGCGCGCCCGACACTAACTATGGCTACACCTTC
CASAPDTNYGYTF
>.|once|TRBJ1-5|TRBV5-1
TGCGCCAGCAGCTTGGGGGGGGGCGATCAGCCCCAGCATTTT
CASSLGGGDQPQHF
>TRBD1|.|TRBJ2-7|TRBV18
TGTGCCAGCTCCACCGGGACAGGGACCTACGAGCAGTACTTC
CASSTGTGTYEQYF
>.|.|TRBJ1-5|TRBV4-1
TGCGCCAGCAGCCAAGATCTTTCGTTTAGCAATCAGCCCCAGCATTTT
CASSQDLSFSNQPQHF
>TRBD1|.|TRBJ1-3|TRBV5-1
TGCGCCAGCAGCCTCGCCTCAGGGGGCTCTGGAAACACCATATATTTT
CASSLASGGSGNTIYF
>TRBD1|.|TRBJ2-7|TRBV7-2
TGTGCCAGCAGCCCCCGGGACAGGCTGAACGAGCAGTACTTC
CASSPRDRLNEQYF
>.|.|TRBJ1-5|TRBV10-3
TGTGCCATCAGTGAGCTCAGCAATCAGCCCCAGCATTTT
CAISELSNQPQHF
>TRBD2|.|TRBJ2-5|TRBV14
TGTGCCAGCAGCCAAGACCCCGTGCTAGCGGGGTCGTACCAAGAGACCCAGTACTTC
CASSQDPVLAGSYQETQYF
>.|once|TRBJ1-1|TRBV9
TGTGCCAGCAGCTCACCCGGGGGAGGGGACGCTGAAGCTTTCTTT
CASSSPGGGDAEAFF
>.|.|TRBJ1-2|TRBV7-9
TGTGCCAGCAGCCTCGACTATGGCTACACCTTC
CASSLDYGYTF
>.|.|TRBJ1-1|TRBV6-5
TGTGCCAGCAGTCGGTCGAACACTGAAGCTTTCTTT
CASSRSNTEAFF
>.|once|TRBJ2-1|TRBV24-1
TGTGCCACCAGTGATTCTTTGTACAATGAGCAGTTCTTC
CATSDSLYNEQFF
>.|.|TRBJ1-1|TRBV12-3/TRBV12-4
TGTGCCAGCGGCCTTGGTCACACTGAAGCTTTCTTT
CASGLGHTEAFF
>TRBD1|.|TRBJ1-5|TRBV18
TGTGCCAGCTCACGACAGGGCCTCAATCAGCCCCAGCATTTT
CASSRQGLNQPQHF
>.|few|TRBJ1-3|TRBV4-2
TGTGCCAGCAGCCAAGGCGGGGTCGCAGAGGACACCATATATTTT
CASSQGGVAEDTIYF
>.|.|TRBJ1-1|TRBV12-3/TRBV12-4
TGTGCCAGCAGTTTATATCGGAACACTGAAGCTTTCTTT
CASSLYRNTEAFF
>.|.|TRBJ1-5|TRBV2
TGTGCCAGCAGTGACCTGAACAGGGAATGGTTCCAGCCCCAGCATTTT
CASSDLNREWFQPQHF
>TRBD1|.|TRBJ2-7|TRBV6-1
TGTGCCAGCAGTGATCTGGCAGGGGGCATTTACGAGCAGTACTTC
CASSDLAGGIYEQYF
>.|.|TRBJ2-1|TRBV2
TGTGCCAGCAGTGAAGGGAGGTCAGGAAATGAGCAGTTCTTC
CASSEGRSGNEQFF
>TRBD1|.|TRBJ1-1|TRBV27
TGTGCCAGCAGGGCTACAGGGGGGGGGATGAACACTGAAGCTTTCTTT
CASRATGGGMNTEAFF
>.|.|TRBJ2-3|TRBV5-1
TGCGCCAGCAGCCCTCGGACTAGCACAGATACGCAGTATTTT
CASSPRTSTDTQYF
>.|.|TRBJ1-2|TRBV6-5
TGTGCCAGCACTACGACAGCCGACCTTAACTATGGCTACACCTTC
CASTTTADLNYGYTF
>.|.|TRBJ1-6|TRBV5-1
TGCGCCAGCAGCTTGGCCTATGTGGTGGGCAATTCACCCCTCCACTTT
CASSLAYVVGNSPLHF
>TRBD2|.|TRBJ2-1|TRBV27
TGTGCCAGCAGCTCCGCTCCCCTAAGCGGGGGGGCCTATGAGCAGTTCTTC
CASSSAPLSGGAYEQFF
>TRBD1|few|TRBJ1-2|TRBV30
TGTGCCTGGAGTGTTACAGGGGCCCACTATGGCTACACCTTC
CAWSVTGAHYGYTF
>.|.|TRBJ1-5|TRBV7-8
TGTGCCAGCAGCTCCCGGACAGCCTACAATCAGCCCCAGCATTTT
CASSSRTAYNQPQHF
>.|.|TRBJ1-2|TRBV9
TGTGCCAGCAGCCCCCGGACGGGGAACTATGGCTACACCTTC
CASSPRTGNYGYTF
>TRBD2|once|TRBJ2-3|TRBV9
TGTGCCAGCAGCTTAAGAGCGGGGGGGCCGGGAGATACGCAGTATTTT
CASSLRAGGPGDTQYF
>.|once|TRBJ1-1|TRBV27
TGTGCCAGCAGCCTTTATATGAACACTGAAGCTTTCTTT
CASSLYMNTEAFF
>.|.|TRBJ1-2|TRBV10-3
TGTGCCATCAGTGTGGTTGTCCGGGATCCATATGGCTACACCTTC
CAISVVVRDPYGYTF